This T cell receptor (beta chain) stems from a study of blood T cells in healthy people across ages. At least 6 micrograms of total RNA were extracted per sample. This clonotype was seen at least ten times. The CDR3 runs to 17 residues. Trimming cost V 2 bases and J 0 bases; bases outside gene matches: 7. CDR1 is LNHNV and CDR2 is YYDKDF in the germline V gene (reference sequence). Primed by a sample-barcoded 5' primer and a J-beta primer mix, a second PCR proceeded for about 6 to 12 cycles. TCRdb redid the calling of the 5' RACE reads with MiXCR, one entry per CDR3 protein. The table records 1,500,000 or so distinct CDR3 sequences, approximately 43% of them present only once.

Sequenced sample: blood. The TCR originated in a woman between 18 and 29 years old in good health. The V gene is TRBV15, the J gene TRBJ1-5; TRBD1 matches at 7 bases. The DNA of the CDR3 is TGTGCCACCAGCAGATATTGGACAGGTTTTAGCAATCAGCCCCAGCATTTT. This sequence encodes CATSRYWTGFSNQPQHF. The variable domain in full, completed from reference TRBV15 and TRBJ1-5, reads DAMVIQNPRYQVTQFGKPVTLSCSQTLNHNVMYWYQQKSSQAPKLLFHYYDKDFNNEADTPDNFQSRRPNTSFCFLDIRSPGLGDTAMYLCATSRYWTGFSNQPQHFGDGTRLSIL.